Listed below are T cell receptor beta chains from one sample, sequenced in a study of T cell responses to AZD1222 COVID-19 vaccine. Here immunoSEQ multiplex PCR was the method, and the copy in TCRdb shows in-frame clones only, minus some. The table has 150,000 to 200,000 clones, 85% to 90% seen once; the top ten hold 2.5% to 3%. This material consisted of peripheral blood, taken on day 0 of MenACWY control vaccination. Every receptor here comes from an adult in good health. CDR3s include the opening cysteine and the closing phenylalanine or tryptophan. The D gene is left open where the match is weak. Clone size is not always given. Where it is, it says once, few, many or a class for expanded clones.

clone size,J gene,D gene,V gene,CDR3 protein,CDR3 DNA
once,TRBJ2-1,.,TRBV2,CASSERVSSDEQFF,TGTGCCAGCAGTGAAAGGGTTAGCTCGGATGAGCAGTTCTTC
.,TRBJ2-1,TRBD2,TRBV5-6,CASSLGSGSGDVQFF,TGTGCCAGCAGCTTGGGCAGCGGGAGCGGGGACGTGCAGTTCTTC
.,TRBJ1-1,.,TRBV5-6,CASSGRGSLGTEAFF,TGTGCCAGCAGCGGCCGCGGCAGTTTGGGCACTGAAGCTTTCTTT
once,TRBJ2-2,.,TRBV5-1,CASSRGSGTGELFF,TGCGCCAGCAGCCGGGGATCGGGCACCGGGGAGCTGTTTTTT
once,TRBJ1-1,TRBD1,TRBV27,CASSLSAGGFTEAFF,TGTGCCAGCAGTTTATCGGCAGGGGGCTTCACTGAAGCTTTCTTT
.,TRBJ1-2,.,TRBV18,CASSQDSLYGGYTF,TGTGCCAGCTCACAAGACAGCCTCTATGGAGGCTACACCTTC
.,TRBJ2-7,.,TRBV5-1,CATRLGTDAYEQYF,TGCGCCACCAGGCTCGGCACAGATGCCTACGAGCAGTACTTC
.,TRBJ2-1,TRBD2,TRBV7-2,CASSLRRGGYNEQFF,TGTGCCAGCAGCCTGAGGCGGGGGGGGTACAATGAGCAGTTCTTC
.,TRBJ1-1,.,TRBV5-6,CASSLRGGDTEAFF,TGTGCCAGCAGCTTGCGTGGTGGGGACACTGAAGCTTTCTTT
.,TRBJ2-5,.,TRBV5-6,CASSLWVRQETQYF,TGTGCCAGCAGCTTGTGGGTCCGCCAAGAGACCCAGTACTTC
.,TRBJ2-1,TRBD2,TRBV7-2,CASSFAGDSYNEQFF,TGTGCCAGCAGCTTCGCGGGGGACTCCTACAATGAGCAGTTCTTC
few,TRBJ1-5,TRBD1,TRBV19,CASSPDRGRNQPQHF,TGTGCCAGTAGTCCGGACAGGGGAAGAAATCAGCCCCAGCATTTT
.,TRBJ1-1,.,TRBV25-1,CASSVGNTEAFF,TGTGCCAGCAGTGTAGGTAACACTGAAGCTTTCTTT
.,TRBJ1-2,.,TRBV5-1,CASSLDGSYGYTF,TGCGCCAGCAGCTTGGACGGCAGCTATGGCTACACCTTC
.,TRBJ1-3,TRBD1,TRBV4-2,CASSHPGQGAGNTIYF,TGTGCCAGCAGCCACCCGGGACAGGGGGCTGGAAACACCATATATTTT
.,TRBJ2-3,.,TRBV7-9,CASSPPGFGAVTDTQYF,TGTGCCAGCAGCCCACCGGGGTTCGGGGCCGTCACAGATACGCAGTATTTT
once,TRBJ1-2,.,TRBV5-6,CASSRVTLANYGYTF,TGTGCCAGCAGCAGAGTGACATTAGCTAACTATGGCTACACCTTC
.,TRBJ2-7,.,TRBV12-2,CASRPPTGLAGVAEQYF,TGTGCAAGTCGCCCCCCGACGGGACTAGCGGGAGTCGCCGAGCAGTACTTC
.,TRBJ1-1,.,TRBV30,CAWSSGPQGYTEAFF,TGTGCCTGGAGTTCCGGACCCCAGGGGTACACTGAAGCTTTCTTT
.,TRBJ2-3,TRBD1,TRBV29-1,CSGGTESSTDTQYF,TGCAGCGGGGGGACAGAATCTAGCACAGATACGCAGTATTTT
.,TRBJ2-7,.,TRBV21-1,CARSWGGGYEQYF,TGTGCCAGGTCTTGGGGGGGCGGCTACGAGCAGTACTTC
once,TRBJ1-1,TRBD1,TRBV7-9,CASSSSDREAFF,TGTGCCAGCAGCTCCTCGGACAGGGAAGCTTTCTTT
.,TRBJ1-2,TRBD1,TRBV27,CASSLSRGQGAPNYGYTF,TGTGCCAGCAGTTTATCGAGGGGACAGGGGGCGCCTAACTATGGCTACACCTTC
.,TRBJ2-7,TRBD1,TRBV4-3,CASSQNRGRYEQYF,TGCGCCAGCAGCCAAAACAGGGGGCGGTACGAGCAGTACTTC
.,TRBJ1-5,.,TRBV21-1,CASSKEDALKQHF,TGTGCCAGCAGCAAAGAGGACGCCCTCAAGCAGCATTTT
.,TRBJ2-1,.,TRBV6-1,CASSERRLYNEQFF,TGTGCCAGCAGTGAAAGAAGGCTCTACAATGAGCAGTTCTTC